This T cell receptor beta chain was sequenced during a study of T cell repertoires in cytomegalovirus infection. The overall study: Both recently identified HLA-C-restricted and well-studied HLA-B-restricted CMV epitopes were used in the study. It can be stated that public TCR beta signatures indicated CMV infection as well as a matching HLA type.

A note on this clonotype: Its antigen is as yet unknown.

TCRdb ran MiXCR on the reads and lists one entry per CDR3 protein. The sample contains 50,000 or so distinct CDR3 sequences, about a fifth of which appear only once. Germline-derived CDR1 and CDR2 are SGHRS and YFSETQ. Trimming removed 2 bases at V and 3 bases at J, with 15 bases between. CDR3 size: 15 residues. The origin of this receptor is a human donor in good health (CMV status not recorded). Some clones in this sample may be carry-over from other donors' samples. Sequences were derived from CD8+ T cells from cultured PBMCs, sampled from culture after CMV antigen stimulation. The gene calls are TRBV5-1 and TRBJ2-7; TRBD2 might be the D (7 bases). In DNA form, the CDR3 reads TGCGCCAGCAGCTTTTGGGGGGGCACTTACTACGAGCAGTACTTC. This codes for CASSFWGGTYYEQYF.